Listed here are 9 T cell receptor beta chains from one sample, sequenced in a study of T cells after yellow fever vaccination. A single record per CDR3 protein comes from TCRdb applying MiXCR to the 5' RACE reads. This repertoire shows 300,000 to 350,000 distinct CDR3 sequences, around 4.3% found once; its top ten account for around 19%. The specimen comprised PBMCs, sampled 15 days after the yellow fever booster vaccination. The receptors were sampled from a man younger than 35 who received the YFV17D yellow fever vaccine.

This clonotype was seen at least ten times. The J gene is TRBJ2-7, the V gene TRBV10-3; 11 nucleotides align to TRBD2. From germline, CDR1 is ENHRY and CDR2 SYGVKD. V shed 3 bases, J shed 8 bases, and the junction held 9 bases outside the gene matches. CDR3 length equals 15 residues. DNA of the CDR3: TGTGCCATCAGTGACGGACTAGCGGGCTTCGTCCAGCAGTACTTC. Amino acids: CAISDGLAGFVQQYF.

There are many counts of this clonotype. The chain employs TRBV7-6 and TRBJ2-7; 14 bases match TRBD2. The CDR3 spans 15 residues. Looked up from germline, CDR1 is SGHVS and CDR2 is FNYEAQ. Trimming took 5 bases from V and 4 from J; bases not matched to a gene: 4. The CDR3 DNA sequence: TGTGCCAGCAGCCCCCGACTAGCGGGGGGGTACGAGCAGTACTTC. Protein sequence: CASSPRLAGGYEQYF.

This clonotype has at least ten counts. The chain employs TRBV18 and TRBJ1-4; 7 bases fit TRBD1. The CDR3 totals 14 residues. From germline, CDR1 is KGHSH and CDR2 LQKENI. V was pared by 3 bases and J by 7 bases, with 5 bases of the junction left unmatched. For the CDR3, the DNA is TGTGCCAGCTCACCTTGGACAGGTCGTGAAAAACTGTTTTTT. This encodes CASSPWTGREKLFF.

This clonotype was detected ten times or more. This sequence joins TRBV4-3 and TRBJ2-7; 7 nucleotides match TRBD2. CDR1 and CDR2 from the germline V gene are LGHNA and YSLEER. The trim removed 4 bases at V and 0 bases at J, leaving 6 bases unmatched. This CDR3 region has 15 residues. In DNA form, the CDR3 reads TGCGCCAGCAGCCGTTTCCGGGGGGACTCCTACGAGCAGTACTTC. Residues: CASSRFRGDSYEQYF.

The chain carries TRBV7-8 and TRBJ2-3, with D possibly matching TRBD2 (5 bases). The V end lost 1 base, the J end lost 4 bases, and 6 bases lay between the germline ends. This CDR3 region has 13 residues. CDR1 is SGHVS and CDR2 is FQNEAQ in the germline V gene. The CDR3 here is CASSLVRADTQYF. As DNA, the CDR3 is TGTGCCAGCAGCTTAGTGAGGGCAGATACGCAGTATTTT.

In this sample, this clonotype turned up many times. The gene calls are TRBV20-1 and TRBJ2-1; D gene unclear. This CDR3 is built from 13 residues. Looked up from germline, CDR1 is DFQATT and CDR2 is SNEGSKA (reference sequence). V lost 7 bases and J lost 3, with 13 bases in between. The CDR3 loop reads CSVQESFYNEQFF. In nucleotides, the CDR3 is TGCAGTGTCCAGGAGTCCTTCTACAATGAGCAGTTCTTC.

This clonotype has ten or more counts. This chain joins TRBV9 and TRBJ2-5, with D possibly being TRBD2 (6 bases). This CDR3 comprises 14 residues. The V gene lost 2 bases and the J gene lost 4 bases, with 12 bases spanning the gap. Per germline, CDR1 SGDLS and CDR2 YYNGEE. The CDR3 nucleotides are TGTGCCAGCAGCGTTGGGGCGGGGAGAGAGACCCAGTACTTC. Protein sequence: CASSVGAGRETQYF.

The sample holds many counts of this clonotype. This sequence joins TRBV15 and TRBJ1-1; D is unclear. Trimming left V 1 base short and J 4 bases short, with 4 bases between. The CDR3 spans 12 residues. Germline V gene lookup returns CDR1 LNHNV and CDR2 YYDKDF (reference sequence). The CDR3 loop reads CATSRVGTEAFF. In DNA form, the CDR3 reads TGTGCCACCAGCAGAGTTGGCACTGAAGCTTTCTTT.

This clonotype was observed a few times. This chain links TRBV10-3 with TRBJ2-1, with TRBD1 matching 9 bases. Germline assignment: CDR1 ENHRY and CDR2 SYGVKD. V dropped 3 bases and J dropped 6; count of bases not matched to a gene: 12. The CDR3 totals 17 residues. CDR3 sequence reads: CAISDPPGQGFTNEQFF. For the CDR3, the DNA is TGTGCCATCAGTGACCCTCCGGGACAGGGTTTTACCAATGAGCAGTTCTTC.